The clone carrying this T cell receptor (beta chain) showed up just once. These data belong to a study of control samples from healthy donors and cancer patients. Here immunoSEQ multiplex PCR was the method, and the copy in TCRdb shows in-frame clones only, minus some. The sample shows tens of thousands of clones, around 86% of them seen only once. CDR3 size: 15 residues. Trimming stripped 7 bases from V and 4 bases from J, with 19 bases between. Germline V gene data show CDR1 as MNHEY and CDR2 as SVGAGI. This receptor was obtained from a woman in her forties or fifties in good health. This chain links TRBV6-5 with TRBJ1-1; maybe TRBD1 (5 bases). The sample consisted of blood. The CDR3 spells CASIGEGFSATEAFF. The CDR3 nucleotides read TGTGCCAGCATCGGGGAGGGGTTCTCCGCCACTGAAGCTTTCTTT.